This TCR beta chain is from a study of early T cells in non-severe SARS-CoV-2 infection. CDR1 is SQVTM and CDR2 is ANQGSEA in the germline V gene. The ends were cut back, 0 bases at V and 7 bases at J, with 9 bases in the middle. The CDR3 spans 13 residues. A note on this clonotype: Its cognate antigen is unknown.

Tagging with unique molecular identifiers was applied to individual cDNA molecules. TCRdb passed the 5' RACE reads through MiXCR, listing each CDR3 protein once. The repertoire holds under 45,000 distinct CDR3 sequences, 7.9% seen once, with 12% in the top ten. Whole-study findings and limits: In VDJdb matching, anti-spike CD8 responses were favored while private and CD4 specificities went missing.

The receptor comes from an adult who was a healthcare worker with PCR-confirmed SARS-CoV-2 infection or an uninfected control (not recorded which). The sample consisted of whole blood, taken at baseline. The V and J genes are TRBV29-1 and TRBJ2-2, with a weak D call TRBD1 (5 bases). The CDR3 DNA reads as TGCAGCGTTGAAGAGGCAGGGTACGGGGAGCTGTTTTTT. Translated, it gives CSVEEAGYGELFF.